A selection of T cell receptor beta chains follows, all from one sample in a study of shared clonotypes between healthy human individuals. Generated by immunoSEQ multiplex PCR, the TCRdb table keeps only in-frame clones and is missing some. The sample shows around 1.5 million clones, approximately 98% of them seen only once. Input material: naive CD4+ T cells sorted from blood. The receptors were sampled from a man aged 25-45 years in good health. Both conserved end residues are part of each CDR3. A D gene is named only where the DNA matches it firmly. A clone size is listed for some rows: how often the clone was seen (once, few, many), or a class if it is expanded.

j_call clone_size d_call v_call cdr3_nt cdr3_aa
TRBJ1-3 . TRBD1 TRBV7-9 TGTGCCAGCATCTCCCTAGACAGGGTAGCCCGAAACACCATATATTTT CASISLDRVARNTIYF
TRBJ2-2 . . TRBV9 TGTGCCAGCAGCTTCAGACTAGGCGGGGAGCTGTTTTTT CASSFRLGGELFF
TRBJ2-5 . . TRBV7-2 TGTGCCAGCAGCTTAACTCAAAACCAAGAGACCCAGTACTTC CASSLTQNQETQYF
TRBJ2-7 . . TRBV6-5 TGTGCCAGCAGTTACTCGAGGGCCATCTACTACGAGCAGTACTTC CASSYSRAIYYEQYF
TRBJ2-1 . . TRBV7-2 TGTGCCAGCAGCCTCCAGCCGGGAGTCTTCCCACTCAATGAGCAGTTCTTC CASSLQPGVFPLNEQFF
TRBJ2-5 . . TRBV18 TGTGCCAGCTCACGGGACTCTCTGAAAGAGACCCAGTACTTC CASSRDSLKETQYF
TRBJ2-2 . . TRBV5-1 TGCGCCAGCAGCTTGGCCCCTGGCACCTCGGGCACCGGGGAGCTGTTTTTT CASSLAPGTSGTGELFF
TRBJ1-2 . TRBD1 TRBV4-3 TGCGCCAGCAGCCACCGCCCCCCCGGACAGGTTTTGAGCTTC CASSHRPPGQVLSF
TRBJ1-5 . TRBD1 TRBV29-1 TGCAGCGTTCCGACCGGGGACAGGGGCTATCAGCCCCAGCATTTT CSVPTGDRGYQPQHF
TRBJ2-1 . . TRBV5-4 TGTGCCAGCAGGTCCTACAATGAGCAGTTCTTC CASRSYNEQFF
TRBJ2-7 . . TRBV4-1 TGCGCCAGCAGCCTAGCGGAAACAGAAGTATACGAGCAGTACTTC CASSLAETEVYEQYF
TRBJ2-1 once TRBD2 TRBV5-5 TGTGCCAGCAGCTTGGTCGAGGCTAGCGGGTCGAATGAGCAGTTCTTC CASSLVEASGSNEQFF
TRBJ2-3 . TRBD2 TRBV9 TGTGCCAGCAGCGTAGGGGGCGGGAGAACAGATACGCAGTATTTT CASSVGGGRTDTQYF
TRBJ2-7 . . TRBV15 TGTGCCACCAGCACCGACCTACGTAAGGATGGGCGGCAGTACTTC CATSTDLRKDGRQYF
TRBJ2-3 . TRBD2 TRBV15 TGTGCCACCAGCATAGCGGGAGGTCGTACGCAGTATTTT CATSIAGGRTQYF
TRBJ2-7 . . TRBV9 TGTGCCAGCAGCCCAAGACTAGTTCCCTACGAGCAGTACTTC CASSPRLVPYEQYF
TRBJ2-3 . . TRBV28 TGTGCCAGCAGTTTGTCGGATACGCAGTATTTT CASSLSDTQYF
TRBJ2-5 . . TRBV20-1 TGCAGTGCTAGAGATGCCGAGACCCAGTACTTC CSARDAETQYF
TRBJ2-2 once . TRBV10-1 TGCGCCAGCAGCTTAGGACAGCCCGGGGAGCTGTTTTTT CASSLGQPGELFF
TRBJ2-3 . . TRBV18 TGTGCCAGCTCACCACCGTTTCCTAGCGGCACAGATACGCAGTATTTT CASSPPFPSGTDTQYF
TRBJ2-5 . TRBD1 TRBV19 TGTGCCAGTAGTAAACCTCGGACAGGGGGTAGGGAGACCCAGTACTTC CASSKPRTGGRETQYF
TRBJ2-1 . . TRBV4-2 TGTGCCAGCAGCCCCAGGGGGGATTCTTACAATGAGCAGTTCTTC CASSPRGDSYNEQFF
TRBJ2-1 . TRBD2 TRBV27 TGTGCCAGCAGTTTACGTCTAGCGGGAGGGAGTGAGATCTTC CASSLRLAGGSEIF
TRBJ2-5 . . TRBV15 TGTGCCACCAGCAGAGAGGATTGGTTCACAGAGACCCAGTACTTC CATSREDWFTETQYF
TRBJ2-2 . TRBD1 TRBV5-1 TGCGCCAGCAGCCCTCCGGGACAGGGGGCGACCGGGGAGCTGTTTTTT CASSPPGQGATGELFF
TRBJ1-2 . . TRBV6-6 TGTGCCAGCAGTTACGAAGGCAGCCTGAGGGACGGCTACACCTTC CASSYEGSLRDGYTF
TRBJ1-2 . . TRBV11-2 TGTGCCAGCAGCTTAGGGGGAAACTATGGCTACACCTTC CASSLGGNYGYTF
TRBJ2-7 . TRBD1 TRBV6-6 TGTGCCAGCAGTAAAAGCCGGGACAGGCTTACCGAGCAGTACTTC CASSKSRDRLTEQYF
TRBJ1-2 once TRBD1 TRBV29-1 TGCAGCGTTGAAGAACCGGGACAGGGGGCTAGCTACACCTTC CSVEEPGQGASYTF
TRBJ2-7 . . TRBV19 TGTGCCAGTAGTAGGACCTCCTACGAGCAGTACTTC CASSRTSYEQYF
TRBJ2-7 . . TRBV5-5 TGTGCCAGCAGCCTGAACCCCGACCACTCCTACGAGCAGTACTTC CASSLNPDHSYEQYF
TRBJ1-2 . . TRBV27 TGTGCCAGCAGTCGCGGGACACGTACTGGCTACACCTTC CASSRGTRTGYTF
TRBJ1-5 . . TRBV7-2 TGTGCCAGCAGCCGCGGGCCAAGGTCCAATCAGCCCCAGCATTTT CASSRGPRSNQPQHF
TRBJ2-3 . TRBD2 TRBV11-3 TGTGCCAGCAGCTTAGGGACTAGCGGGAGGACCCGGGACACAGATACGCAGTATTTT CASSLGTSGRTRDTDTQYF
TRBJ2-1 . TRBD2 TRBV7-2 TGTGCCAGCAGCGCCCTAGCGGGAGGGTCCTACAATGAGCAGTTCTTC CASSALAGGSYNEQFF
TRBJ2-7 . . TRBV14 TGTGCCAGCAGCCAAGTGGACCAGGCCCACTACGAGCAGTACTTC CASSQVDQAHYEQYF
TRBJ2-7 . TRBD1 TRBV5-1 TGCGCCAGCAGCGGCGGACAGGGGGCAAGCGAGCAGTACTTC CASSGGQGASEQYF
TRBJ2-5 . . TRBV7-6 TGTGCCAGCAGCTTATCACTAGCTCAAGAGACCCAGTACTTC CASSLSLAQETQYF
TRBJ1-4 . TRBD1 TRBV7-9 TGTGCCAGCACCATACGGGACAGTAATGAAAAACTGTTTTTT CASTIRDSNEKLFF